These 19 T cell receptor beta chains were sequenced from one sample in a study of blood T cell repertoires in COVID-19. The assay was immunoSEQ multiplex PCR, and TCRdb's table has in-frame clones only and misses some. Of roughly 230,000 clones listed, 85% are singletons. Sequencing was carried out using peripheral blood. These receptors all stem from a woman aged 55-69 years with active or convalescent COVID-19.

The chain combines TRBV3-1 (or the pseudogene TRBV3-2) with TRBJ1-6; D gene unclear. V gave up 0 bases and J gave up 4 bases, with 10 bases separating them. Germline CDR1 LGHDT, CDR2 YNNKEL (reference sequence). The CDR3 has 16 residues. CDR3 sequence reads: CASSQEAGSYNSPLHF. The CDR3, as DNA: TGTGCCAGCAGCCAAGAAGCAGGTAGTTATAATTCACCCCTCCACTTT.

The J gene is TRBJ1-2, the V gene TRBV7-9; D remains unclear. The V end was cut by 5 bases, the J end by 2 bases, with 15 bases between. The CDR3 contains 15 residues. Germline V gene sequence: CDR1 SEHNR, CDR2 FQNEAQ (reference sequence). The CDR3 bases are TGTGCCAGCAGCCGACCCGGCGAGGGCAACTATGGCTACACCTTC. It codes for CASSRPGEGNYGYTF.

The V and J genes are TRBV3-1 (or the pseudogene TRBV3-2) and TRBJ1-6; perhaps TRBD1 as D (5 bases). Germline V gene lookup returns CDR1 LGHDT and CDR2 YNNKEL (reference sequence). V was shortened by 7 bases and J by 5 bases, with 12 bases between the two germline ends. The CDR3 is 14 residues long. The CDR3 protein is CASTRNRNNSPLHF. As DNA, the CDR3 is TGTGCCAGCACCCGAAACAGGAATAATTCACCCCTCCACTTT.

This clone was observed once. The chain employs TRBV28 and TRBJ2-5; D is possibly TRBD2 (6 bases). Trimming shortened V by 2 bases and J by 10 bases, and 23 bases separated the two germline ends. This CDR3 spans 16 amino acids. Germline V lookup: CDR1 MDHEN, CDR2 SYDVKM. The CDR3: CASSLSARDPEVIQYF. DNA of the CDR3: TGTGCCAGCAGTTTAAGCGCGCGGGACCCAGAGGTGATCCAGTACTTC. Full variable domain (remainder filled in from reference TRBV28 and TRBJ2-5): DVKVTQSSRYLVKRTGEKVFLECVQDMDHENMFWYRQDPGLGLRLIYFSYDVKMKEKGDIPEGYSVSREKKERFSLILESASTNQTSMYLCASSLSARDPEVIQYFGPGTRLLVL.

The chain couples TRBV7-2 to TRBJ2-7; D not certain. V was pared by 4 bases and J by 2 bases, with 12 bases between. The V gene's germline CDR1 is SGHTA and CDR2 FQGNSA. The CDR3 sequence is 14 residues long. The chain's CDR3 is CASSSVPEAYEQYV. The CDR3 DNA sequence: TGTGCCAGCAGCTCAGTGCCAGAAGCCTACGAGCAGTACGTC.

This sequence joins TRBV2 and TRBJ1-1; weak D call: TRBD1 (6 bases). The length of the CDR3 is 15 residues. Trimming removed 2 bases from V and 1 base from J, with 11 bases in between. In germline, CDR1 is SNHLY, CDR2 FYNNEI. The CDR3: CASSEPWGQNTEAFF. The CDR3 region has the DNA TGTGCCAGCAGTGAACCATGGGGGCAGAACACTGAAGCTTTCTTT.

The chain employs TRBV7-2 and TRBJ2-2, with 7 bases aligning to TRBD1. Germline assignment: CDR1 SGHTA and CDR2 FQGNSA. The CDR3 extends over 16 amino acids. V was pared by 6 bases and J by 0 bases, with 7 bases of the junction left unmatched. CDR3 nucleotides: TGTGCCAGCAGGGAGCAAGGGGGCGCGAACACCGGGGAGCTGTTTTTT. This sequence encodes CASREQGGANTGELFF.

V and J are TRBV27 and TRBJ2-5, with 9 bases aligning to TRBD2. Germline CDR1 is MNHEY and CDR2 is SMNVEV (reference sequence). V lost 5 bases and J lost 1; bases outside the gene matches: 8. The CDR3 totals 16 residues. In nucleotides, the CDR3 is TGTGCCAGCAGTATAATCAGCGGGGGGCCCCAAGAGACCCAGTACTTC. It encodes CASSIISGGPQETQYF.

The CDR3 bases are TGTGCCAGCAGTGGTACAGGGGGCGCAAGGGTCACTGAAGCTTTCTTT. It encodes CASSGTGGARVTEAFF. V gene TRBV2 combines with J gene TRBJ1-1; TRBD1 matches at 9 bases. This CDR3 has 16 amino acids. Germline assignment: CDR1 SNHLY and CDR2 FYNNEI. V gave up 4 bases and J gave up 4 bases; unmatched junction bases: 10.

This clone was seen once. This chain links TRBV7-2 with TRBJ2-3; 14 bases line up with TRBD2. Germline V gene sequence: CDR1 SGHTA, CDR2 FQGNSA. V was clipped by 5 bases and J by 6 bases; unmatched bases: 4. This CDR3 has 15 residues. CDR3 in amino acids: CASSRLAGGLDTQYF. For the CDR3, the DNA is TGTGCCAGCAGCAGACTAGCGGGGGGGCTCGATACGCAGTATTTT.

The sample holds a few counts of this clone. The chain couples TRBV5-1 to TRBJ2-1; a weak D match, TRBD2 (6 bases). The CDR3 spans 13 residues. In germline, CDR1 is SGHRS, CDR2 YFSETQ. Trimming removed 0 bases from V and 7 bases from J, with 8 bases in between. In DNA, the CDR3 is TGCGCCAGCAGCTTGGTGGGGAGGAATGAGCAGTTCTTC. It yields the protein CASSLVGRNEQFF.

The V and J genes are TRBV6-1 and TRBJ2-5; D is uncertain. V lost 2 bases to trimming and J lost 2 bases, with 6 bases between them. The CDR3 runs to 13 residues. Per germline, CDR1 MNHNS and CDR2 SASEGT. The CDR3 coding sequence is TGTGCCAGCAGTGAAAACTTTCAAGAGACCCAGTACTTC. As protein: CASSENFQETQYF.

The chain carries TRBV18 and TRBJ2-7, with TRBD1 identical over 11 bases. CDR1 is KGHSH, CDR2 LQKENI, per germline. The J segment lost 0 bases and the V segment lost 3 bases, leaving 4 bases of the junction unmatched. CDR3 size: 16 residues. As DNA, the CDR3 is TGTGCCAGCTCACCGTATGGGACAGGGGGCTCCTACGAGCAGTACTTC. It specifies CASSPYGTGGSYEQYF.

This sequence joins TRBV29-1 and TRBJ2-7; D may be TRBD1 (8 bases). V lost 4 bases and J lost 0, with 16 bases in between. The CDR3 is made up of 15 amino acids. The germline CDR1 and CDR2 sequences are SQVTM and ANQGSEA. CDR3 nucleotide sequence: TGCAGCGTTGGGGGGGGACAGGTACCCTCCTACGAGCAGTACTTC. It encodes CSVGGGQVPSYEQYF.

This clone was seen a single time. The rearrangement links TRBV4-2 to TRBJ2-2; 13 nucleotides line up with TRBD2. The CDR3 runs to 16 residues. Unmatched junction bases numbered 0, after V lost 3 bases and J lost 2 bases. Germline loops: CDR1 LGHNA, CDR2 YNFKEQ. In nucleotides, the CDR3 is TGTGCCAGCAGCCAGGGACTAGCGGGAAACACCGGGGAGCTGTTTTTT. Translation: CASSQGLAGNTGELFF.

This clone has only a few counts. The rearrangement uses TRBV9 and TRBJ2-6, with 12 bases aligning to TRBD2. Unmatched junction bases numbered 3, after V lost 3 bases and J lost 2 bases. Germline CDR1 reads SGDLS; CDR2 reads YYNGEE. The CDR3 is 17 amino acids. Written as DNA, the CDR3 is TGTGCCAGCAGCGGAACTAGCGGGGGGACTGGGGCCAACGTCCTGACTTTC. Protein: CASSGTSGGTGANVLTF.

This clone was recorded only once. The V call is TRBV5-1, the J call TRBJ2-3, with a possible D match to TRBD2 (5 bases). The germline gives CDR1 SGHRS, CDR2 YFSETQ. With 3 bases removed from V and 3 bases from J, the gap between germline ends came to 23 bases. The length of the CDR3 is 18 residues. CDR3 loop: CASSYPDTVVARTDTQYF. CDR3 DNA sequence: TGCGCCAGCAGCTACCCCGATACGGTAGTAGCGAGAACAGATACGCAGTATTTT.

The chain is built from TRBV28 and TRBJ1-5, with D perhaps matching TRBD1 (5 bases). V lost 5 bases, J lost 0 bases, and 20 bases lay in between. The CDR3 extends over 18 amino acids. The germline CDR1 and CDR2 sequences are MDHEN and SYDVKM. The CDR3 here is CASSTNPRQTYSNQPQHF. The CDR3 DNA reads TGTGCCAGCAGTACGAACCCCAGACAGACGTATAGCAATCAGCCCCAGCATTTT.

V gene TRBV7-3 combines with J gene TRBJ2-5, with 13 bases identical to TRBD2. Germline values: CDR1 SGHTA, CDR2 FQGTGA. The CDR3 has 16 amino acids. V lost 4 bases and J lost 3; bases outside the gene matches: 5. The DNA of the CDR3 is TGTGCCAGCAGCTCCAGACTAGCGGGAGGTGAAGAGACCCAGTACTTC. Residues: CASSSRLAGGEETQYF.